This T cell receptor (beta chain) was recorded in a study of early T cells in non-severe SARS-CoV-2 infection (dated by TCRdb to 2020 to 2023). Background for the entire study: Because TCR sequencing relied on bulk RNA taken from unsorted whole blood, pairing of alpha and beta chains was not possible.

Libraries came from 5' RACE. TCRdb lists the instrument as NextSeq 500. To correct for sequencing error and PCR bias, the TCR library protocol tagged individual cDNA molecules with unique molecular identifiers. Both TCR alpha and beta chains were sequenced, and tight co-correlation was observed between alpha and beta sequence abundances in each sample. The published analysis was carried out like this. Decombinator V4 was used to annotate TCR sequences for V gene, J gene and CDR3. TCRs were defined as expanded if a significant change between any two time points was detected under a Poisson model with p below 0.0001. Abundances of TCRs were expressed as counts per million after normalisation to the total number of TCRs sequenced in each sample. MAIT TCRs were defined by TRAV1-2 paired with TRAJ12, TRAJ20 or TRAJ33, and iNKT TCRs by TRAV10 paired with TRAJ18. VDJdb, accessed 1 November 2021, was searched for CMV, EBV and SARS-CoV-2 annotated TCRs, with TCRs annotated for multiple antigens excluded. In-frame beta chains were kept once TCRdb had trimmed the public reads at Q25 with fastp and called clones with MiXCR. Rows with a matching CDR3 protein are joined into one entry that keeps the most common DNA and genes. What appears here as the V and J calls and clone size reflects TCRdb's work, not the paper's. This sample has tens of thousands of distinct CDR3 sequences in its table, and 15% to 17% of those were observed once. The ten largest clones capture 10% to 15% of the sample.

General findings and caveats noted by the study authors: VDJdb matching was skewed toward anti-spike CD8 responses and likely underestimated virus-specific expansions, missing private and CD4 specificities.

This clonotype showed up many times. What antigen it recognizes has not been identified. No qualities accompany the bases; no much larger clone lies one base away. The study was a case-control design nested within a healthcare worker cohort in London, UK, with weekly nasopharyngeal swab PCR tests and blood sampling. Between 23 and 31 March 2020, the week of the UK lockdown, healthcare workers were enrolled and then followed up weekly for as long as 16 weeks. CDR1 and CDR2 were assigned from the germline V gene as MNHEY and SVGEGT. The CDR3 runs 13 amino acids, cysteine and phenylalanine included. The entry retains the CDR3 DNA only, 39 bases that are in frame from base 1. V sheds 4 bases and J sheds 2 bases, leaving 9 bases between their ends.

Sequenced material: whole blood. The rearrangement combines TRBV6-2 or TRBV6-3 with TRBJ2-7; TRBD2 is possibly the D segment (5 matching bases). This clonotype originated in an adult who was a healthcare worker with PCR-confirmed SARS-CoV-2 infection or an uninfected control (not recorded which). The DNA sequence reads TGTGCCAGCAGTTTTGCGAGGGCCTACGAGCAGTACTTC. Translation gives CASSFARAYEQYF.